Listed below are T cell receptor beta chains from one sample, sequenced in a study of T cells in Graves' hyperthyroidism and ophthalmopathy. TCRdb re-called the multiplex PCR reads through MiXCR, storing one row per CDR3 protein. The data show around 340,000 distinct CDR3 sequences, about 14% seen once. The sample comprised blood. These receptors all stem from a woman in her thirties with Graves' hyperthyroidism. CDR3s include the opening cysteine and the closing phenylalanine or tryptophan. The D gene is left open where the match is weak. Clone size is not always given. Where it is, it says once, few, many or a class for expanded clones.

clone size	V gene	D gene	J gene	CDR3 protein	CDR3 DNA
.	TRBV5-4	.	TRBJ2-5	CASSFPGIETQYF	TGTGCCAGCAGCTTCCCAGGGATAGAGACCCAGTACTTC
many	TRBV12-3/TRBV12-4	.	TRBJ1-1	CASSFNRPTEAFF	TGTGCCAGCAGTTTTAATAGGCCCACTGAAGCTTTCTTT
many	TRBV6-2/TRBV6-3	.	TRBJ2-1	CASSYLRVSNEQFF	TGTGCCAGCAGTTATTTGCGGGTGTCCAATGAGCAGTTCTTC
many	TRBV3-1	.	TRBJ2-3	CASSPTFTDTQYF	TGTGCCAGCAGCCCGACCTTCACAGATACGCAGTATTTT
few	TRBV3-1	.	TRBJ2-7	CASSHYQASYEQYF	TGTGCCAGCAGCCATTACCAGGCTTCCTACGAGCAGTACTTC
.	TRBV20-1	.	TRBJ2-3	CSASGSSTDTQYF	TGCAGTGCTAGCGGTTCTAGCACAGATACGCAGTATTTT
.	TRBV7-9	.	TRBJ1-5	CASSFYTGIGNQPQHF	TGTGCCAGCAGCTTTTATACAGGGATCGGGAATCAGCCCCAGCATTTT
many	TRBV28	TRBD2	TRBJ2-7	CASRGTIRNEQYF	TGTGCCAGCAGGGGGACTATTCGGAACGAGCAGTACTTC
.	TRBV20-1	.	TRBJ1-5	CSAPRRDGGSNQPQHF	TGCAGTGCCCCTAGACGGGACGGCGGTAGCAATCAGCCCCAGCATTTT
many	TRBV7-2	.	TRBJ2-3	CASRGNGRPFGTSTDTQYF	TGTGCCTCTAGGGGTAACGGGAGACCTTTTGGAACTAGCACAGATACGCAGTATTTT
many	TRBV20-1	.	TRBJ2-3	CSARVRRGIGDTQYF	TGCAGTGCTAGGGTTCGGAGGGGAATAGGAGATACGCAGTATTTT
many	TRBV12-3/TRBV12-4	TRBD2	TRBJ2-2	CASSFRLAGVGNTGELFF	TGTGCCAGCAGTTTTCGACTAGCGGGAGTCGGGAACACCGGGGAGCTGTTTTTT
many	TRBV12-3/TRBV12-4	.	TRBJ2-3	CASSSADEGGRDTQYF	TGTGCCAGCAGCTCTGCTGACGAGGGGGGGCGGGATACGCAGTATTTT
many	TRBV20-1	.	TRBJ2-6	CSARVPGANVLTF	TGCAGTGCTAGGGTTCCTGGGGCCAACGTCCTGACTTTC
.	TRBV6-1	.	TRBJ2-3	CASSPPAGHRTDTQYF	TGTGCCAGCAGCCCCCCAGCGGGACACAGAACAGATACGCAGTATTTT
few	TRBV29-1	.	TRBJ2-1	CSAARDYNEQFF	TGCAGCGCTGCGCGAGATTACAATGAGCAGTTCTTC
many	TRBV12-3/TRBV12-4	.	TRBJ1-3	CASSPPPGAKRNTIYF	TGTGCCAGCAGTCCCCCTCCTGGGGCAAAAAGAAACACCATATATTTT